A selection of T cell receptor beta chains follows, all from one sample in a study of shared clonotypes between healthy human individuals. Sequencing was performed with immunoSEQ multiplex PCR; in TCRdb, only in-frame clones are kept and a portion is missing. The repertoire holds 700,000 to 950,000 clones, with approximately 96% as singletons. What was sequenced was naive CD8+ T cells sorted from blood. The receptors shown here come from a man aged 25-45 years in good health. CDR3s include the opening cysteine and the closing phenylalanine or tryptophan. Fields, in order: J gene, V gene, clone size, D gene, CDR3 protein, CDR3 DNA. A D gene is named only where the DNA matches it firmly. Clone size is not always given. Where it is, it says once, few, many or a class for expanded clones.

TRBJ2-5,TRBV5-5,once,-,CASSSTEWTDQETQYF,TGTGCCAGCAGCTCAACCGAATGGACGGACCAAGAGACCCAGTACTTC
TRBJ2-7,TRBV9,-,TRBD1,CASSGGGDRGHEQYF,TGTGCCAGCAGCGGAGGGGGGGACAGGGGCCACGAGCAGTACTTC
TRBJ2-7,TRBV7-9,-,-,CASSSSFYEQYF,TGTGCCAGCAGCTCCTCTTTCTACGAGCAGTACTTC
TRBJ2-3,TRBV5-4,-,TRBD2,CASSLGLAGGSTDTQYF,TGTGCCAGCAGCTTGGGACTAGCGGGAGGGTCTACAGATACGCAGTATTTT
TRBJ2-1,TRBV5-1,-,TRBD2,CASSLRLAGGQRQFF,TGCGCCAGCAGCTTAAGACTAGCGGGAGGGCAAAGGCAGTTCTTC
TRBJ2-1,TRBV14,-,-,CASSQASATKQLKSSYNEQFF,TGTGCCAGCAGCCAGGCTTCTGCGACTAAACAGTTGAAGAGCTCCTACAATGAGCAGTTCTTC
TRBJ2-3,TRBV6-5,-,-,CASSTQLGDTQYF,TGTGCCAGCAGTACACAGTTAGGGGATACGCAGTATTTT
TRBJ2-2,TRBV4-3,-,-,CASSQVIQRDTTNTGELFF,TGCGCCAGCAGCCAAGTTATCCAGAGGGACACTACGAACACCGGGGAGCTGTTTTTT
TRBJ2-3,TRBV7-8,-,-,CASSFRGSEGDTQYF,TGTGCCAGCAGCTTTAGGGGGAGTGAGGGAGATACGCAGTATTTT
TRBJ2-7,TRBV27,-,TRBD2,CASSSWTSGQNEQYF,TGTGCCAGCAGTTCCTGGACTAGCGGGCAAAACGAGCAGTACTTC
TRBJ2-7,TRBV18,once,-,CASSPADSYEQYF,TGTGCCAGCTCACCGGCGGACTCTTACGAGCAGTACTTC
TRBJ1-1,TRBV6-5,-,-,CASRDRMNTEAFF,TGTGCCAGCAGAGACAGAATGAACACTGAAGCTTTCTTT
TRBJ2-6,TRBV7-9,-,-,CASTLQGTGYSGANVLTF,TGTGCCAGCACCCTCCAGGGGACGGGGTACTCTGGGGCCAACGTCCTGACTTTC
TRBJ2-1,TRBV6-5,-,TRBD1,CASGQGLIGEQFF,TGTGCCAGCGGACAGGGCTTGATTGGTGAGCAGTTCTTC
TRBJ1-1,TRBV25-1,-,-,CASSQTDTTNTEAFF,TGTGCCAGCAGTCAGACGGACACAACGAACACTGAAGCTTTCTTT
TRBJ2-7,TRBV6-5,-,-,CASSYGASYEQYF,TGTGCCAGCAGTTACGGGGCCTCCTACGAGCAGTACTTC
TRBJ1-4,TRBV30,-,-,CAWRDGINEKLFF,TGTGCCTGGAGGGATGGAATTAATGAAAAACTGTTTTTT
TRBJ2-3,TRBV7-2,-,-,CASSLRGLGSTDTQYF,TGTGCCAGCAGCCTCAGGGGCCTAGGCTCCACAGATACGCAGTATTTT
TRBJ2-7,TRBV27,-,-,CASSLSAGTYEQYF,TGTGCCAGCAGTTTATCCGCGGGAACCTACGAGCAGTACTTC
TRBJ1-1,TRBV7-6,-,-,CASSLEFQGTEAFF,TGTGCCAGCAGCTTAGAGTTCCAGGGCACTGAAGCTTTCTTT
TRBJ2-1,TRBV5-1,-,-,CASSSENNEQFF,TGCGCCAGCAGCTCTGAAAACAATGAGCAGTTCTTC
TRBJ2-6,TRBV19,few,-,CASSLWASGANVLTF,TGTGCCAGTAGTCTCTGGGCCTCTGGGGCCAACGTCCTGACTTTC
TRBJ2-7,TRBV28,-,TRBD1,CASTLDRDNSYEQYF,TGTGCCAGCACCCTCGACAGGGATAACTCCTACGAGCAGTACTTC
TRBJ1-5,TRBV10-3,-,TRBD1,CAISDPGQDGNQPQHF,TGTGCCATCAGTGACCCCGGACAGGACGGTAATCAGCCCCAGCATTTT
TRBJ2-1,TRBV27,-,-,CASGSSLNVRPRSYNEQFF,TGTGCCAGCGGGTCTTCCCTTAATGTGCGGCCACGCTCCTACAATGAGCAGTTCTTC
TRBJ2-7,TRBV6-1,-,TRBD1,CASSQDRGYREQYF,TGTGCCAGCAGTCAGGACAGGGGTTACCGCGAGCAGTACTTC
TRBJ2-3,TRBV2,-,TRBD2,CASSERGAGGSDTQYF,TGTGCCAGCAGTGAAAGGGGAGCGGGAGGATCAGATACGCAGTATTTT
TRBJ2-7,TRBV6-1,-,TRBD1,CASSEDRDSYEQYF,TGTGCCAGCAGTGAGGACAGGGACTCCTACGAGCAGTACTTC
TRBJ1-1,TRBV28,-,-,CASSPSMNTEAFF,TGTGCCAGCAGTCCGTCCATGAACACTGAAGCTTTCTTT
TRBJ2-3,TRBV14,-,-,CASSQVALHESDTQYF,TGTGCCAGCAGCCAAGTCGCCTTGCACGAATCAGATACGCAGTATTTT
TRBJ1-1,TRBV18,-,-,CASSGPAREAFF,TGTGCCAGCTCAGGTCCGGCCCGGGAAGCTTTCTTT
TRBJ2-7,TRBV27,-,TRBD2,CASSRLAGDSFSYEQYF,TGTGCCAGCAGCCGACTAGCGGGCGACTCCTTTTCCTACGAGCAGTACTTC
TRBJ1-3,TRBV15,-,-,CATSRDLNSGNTIYF,TGTGCCACCAGCAGAGATCTCAACTCTGGAAACACCATATATTTT
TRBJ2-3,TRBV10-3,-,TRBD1,CAISESRPQGVGTDTQYF,TGTGCCATCAGTGAGTCCCGCCCCCAGGGGGTTGGCACAGATACGCAGTATTTT
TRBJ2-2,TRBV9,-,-,CASTDKNTGELFF,TGTGCCAGCACGGACAAGAACACCGGGGAGCTGTTTTTT
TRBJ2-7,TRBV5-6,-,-,CASSLVSDPKDGEQYF,TGTGCCAGCAGCTTGGTGTCGGACCCAAAGGACGGGGAGCAGTACTTC
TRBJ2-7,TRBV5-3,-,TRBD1,CARSLLGGDRVSEQYF,TGTGCCAGAAGCTTGCTTGGGGGGGACAGGGTGAGTGAGCAGTACTTC
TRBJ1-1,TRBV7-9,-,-,CASSSRLDLNTEAFF,TGTGCCAGCAGCTCGAGACTTGACCTTAACACTGAAGCTTTCTTT
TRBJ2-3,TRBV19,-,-,CASSIMGDTQYF,TGTGCCAGTAGCATCATGGGGGATACGCAGTATTTT
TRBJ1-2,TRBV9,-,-,CASSAPPGSNLGYTF,TGTGCCAGCAGCGCACCCCCGGGATCCAACCTCGGCTACACCTTC
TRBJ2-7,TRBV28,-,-,CASSPQVGTYEQYF,TGTGCCAGCAGTCCCCAAGTGGGGACCTACGAGCAGTACTTC
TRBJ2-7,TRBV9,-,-,CASSVVEGYEQYF,TGTGCCAGCAGCGTAGTAGAGGGATACGAGCAGTACTTC
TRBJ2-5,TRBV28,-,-,CASSLSIQETQYF,TGTGCCAGCAGTTTGAGCATCCAAGAGACCCAGTACTTC
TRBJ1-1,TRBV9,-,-,CASSAEEGSNTEAFF,TGTGCCAGCAGCGCCGAGGAGGGGTCGAACACTGAAGCTTTCTTT
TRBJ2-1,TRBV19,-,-,CASTPLAGNEQFF,TGTGCCAGTACCCCCCTAGCTGGCAATGAGCAGTTCTTC
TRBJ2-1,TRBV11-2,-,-,CASSSHQGLIYNEQFF,TGTGCCAGCAGCTCTCACCAGGGGCTTATCTACAATGAGCAGTTCTTC